This T cell receptor beta chain is from a study of blood T cell repertoires in COVID-19 (dated by TCRdb to the early 2020s). As for the study more broadly: Collaborator samples came from the United States, Italy and Spain and covered acute and convalescent phases of COVID-19. The material from the prospective study consisted of cDNA or gDNA derived from T cells, B-cell-depleted T cells, or PBMCs. Sample metadata almost always included a de-identified subject ID, COVID-19 status, age in years and sex. A freely available public database, intended as a resource for researchers studying the immune response to SARS-CoV-2, is where the repertoires were released. Subjects who had been exposed to COVID-19, were actively infected with it, or had recovered from it provided the deeply sampled blood TCRbeta repertoires that made up the dataset. HLA class I and class II types, where available, came from metadata supplied by the sample provider rather than from assay-based typing. The samples were drawn from two sources: the first 160 participants of the ongoing ImmuneRACE study, and approximately 1,300 subjects contributed by 6 global collaborators. Broad study findings and their caveats: How much clinical and demographic metadata was included differed by source and by participant, and the metadata was provided uncurated.

Regarding this clone: This receptor's antigen is unknown. No base qualities exist here, and no much larger clone lies one base off it.

TCRbeta CDR3 regions were amplified from genomic DNA using the immunoSEQ Assay, a bias-controlled multiplex PCR. Per the source publication's procedure: The number of nucleated cells in each sample was estimated from the amplification of reference gene primers within the assay. To quantify the absolute abundance of each unique TCRbeta CDR3 rearrangement, sequence reads were collapsed and filtered. Productive Simpson clonality was computed per sample as the square root of Simpson's diversity index over productive rearrangements. Here the immuneACCESS table is served through TCRdb, limited to in-frame sequences with V and J called. Missing clones are a known gap in these copies; in checked studies unresolved V genes cover under half, and the rest lacks a known reason. V, J and clone size are taken as reported in that table, and D and trimming were inferred from the DNA itself. In all, the sample holds some 180,000 clones, and around 83% of those were seen once. The ten largest clones represent roughly 18% of the sample.

V was cut back by 6 bases and J by 8 bases, leaving a gap of 10 bases between them. CDR1 and CDR2, looked up from the germline V gene, are MNHEY and SVGAGI. The CDR3 holds 11 amino acids from the cysteine to the phenylalanine. The CDR3 DNA has 33 bases and is translated from base 1. Another Seattle source contributed samples from volunteer blood donors who had recovered from COVID-19. The collaborating institutions used their own protocols to collect whole blood in K2EDTA tubes. For TCRbeta analysis, collaborators shipped samples in one of three forms: frozen whole blood, isolated PBMCs, or DNA extracted from either of those sample types.

Input material: peripheral blood. The chain links TRBV6-5 with TRBJ1-2; tentative D gene TRBD1, with 5 bases matching. This receptor was obtained from a woman in her 70s who had recovered from COVID-19. The bases are TGTGCCAGCAGGGACAATGGCGGCTACACCTTC. This is translated as CASRDNGGYTF.